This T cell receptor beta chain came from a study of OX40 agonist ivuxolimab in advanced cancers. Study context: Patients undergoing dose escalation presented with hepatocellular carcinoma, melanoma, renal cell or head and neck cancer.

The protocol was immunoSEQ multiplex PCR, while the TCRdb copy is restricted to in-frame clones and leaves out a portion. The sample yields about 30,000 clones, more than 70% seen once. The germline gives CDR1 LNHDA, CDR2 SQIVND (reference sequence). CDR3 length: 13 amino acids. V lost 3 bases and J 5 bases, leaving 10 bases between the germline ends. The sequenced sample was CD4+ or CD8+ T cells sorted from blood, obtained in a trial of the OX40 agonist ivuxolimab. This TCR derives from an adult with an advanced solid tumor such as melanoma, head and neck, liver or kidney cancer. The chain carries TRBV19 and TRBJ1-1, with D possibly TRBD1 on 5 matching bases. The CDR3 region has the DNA TGTGCCAGTAGTATCTCAGGGCCGACTGAAGCTTTCTTT. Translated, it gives CASSISGPTEAFF.